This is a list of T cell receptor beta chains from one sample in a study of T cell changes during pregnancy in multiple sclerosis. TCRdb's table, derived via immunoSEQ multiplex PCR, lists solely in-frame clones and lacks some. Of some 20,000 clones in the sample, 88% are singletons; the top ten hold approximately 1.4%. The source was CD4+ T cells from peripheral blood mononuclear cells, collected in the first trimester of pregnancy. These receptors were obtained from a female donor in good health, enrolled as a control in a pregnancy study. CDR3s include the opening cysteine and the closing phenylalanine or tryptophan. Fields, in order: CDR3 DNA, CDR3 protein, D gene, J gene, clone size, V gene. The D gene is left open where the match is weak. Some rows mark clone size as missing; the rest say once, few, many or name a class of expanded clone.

cdr3_nt: TGCAGCGTTCCGTCGAGCGGGGGGTGGACAGATACGCAGTATTTT
cdr3_aa: CSVPSSGGWTDTQYF
d_call: TRBD2
j_call: TRBJ2-3
clone_size: NA
v_call: TRBV29-1

cdr3_nt: TGTGCCAGCAGTCCCCCCGGGACTAGCGGGAGGGGTGAGCAGTTCTTC
cdr3_aa: CASSPPGTSGRGEQFF
d_call: TRBD2
j_call: TRBJ2-1
clone_size: NA
v_call: TRBV2

cdr3_nt: TGTGCCAGCAGCTTGGTCCGCGGCACAGATACGCAGTATTTT
cdr3_aa: CASSLVRGTDTQYF
d_call: NA
j_call: TRBJ2-3
clone_size: NA
v_call: TRBV5-5

cdr3_nt: TGTGCCTGGGGGTCCCCAAGAGACAGCCTCTATAATTCACCCCTCCACTTT
cdr3_aa: CAWGSPRDSLYNSPLHF
d_call: NA
j_call: TRBJ1-6
clone_size: NA
v_call: TRBV30

cdr3_nt: TGTGCCAGCAGCGCTGATGGGGGGGCCTACAATGAGCAGTTCTTC
cdr3_aa: CASSADGGAYNEQFF
d_call: TRBD2
j_call: TRBJ2-1
clone_size: NA
v_call: TRBV27

cdr3_nt: TGTGCCAGCACCCGTCTGGGGGGGAACACTGAAGCTTTCTTT
cdr3_aa: CASTRLGGNTEAFF
d_call: NA
j_call: TRBJ1-1
clone_size: NA
v_call: TRBV6-5

cdr3_nt: TGTGCCAGCAGTTACTCTTCCGACAGGGCCGCGGCTTTCTTT
cdr3_aa: CASSYSSDRAAAFF
d_call: TRBD1
j_call: TRBJ1-1
clone_size: NA
v_call: TRBV6-5

cdr3_nt: TGTGCCAGCAGCTTATTGTCAGCGGGGACCACAGATACGCAGTATTTT
cdr3_aa: CASSLLSAGTTDTQYF
d_call: TRBD2
j_call: TRBJ2-3
clone_size: NA
v_call: TRBV7-6

cdr3_nt: TGTGCCACCAGCAGAGCGGCCGGCAGCGTATATGGCTACACCTTC
cdr3_aa: CATSRAAGSVYGYTF
d_call: NA
j_call: TRBJ1-2
clone_size: NA
v_call: TRBV15

cdr3_nt: TGTGCCAGCAGCCCCCGGGACAGGGGGCGAGATGAGCAGTTCTTC
cdr3_aa: CASSPRDRGRDEQFF
d_call: TRBD1
j_call: TRBJ2-1
clone_size: NA
v_call: TRBV5-4

cdr3_nt: TGTGCCAGCAGCCCTCAACGGGGAGGAGAAAATTCACCCCTCCACTTT
cdr3_aa: CASSPQRGGENSPLHF
d_call: NA
j_call: TRBJ1-6
clone_size: NA
v_call: TRBV7-9

cdr3_nt: TGTGCCAGCACCTTACTAGGGACAGGGGCTTACAATGAGCAGTTCTTC
cdr3_aa: CASTLLGTGAYNEQFF
d_call: TRBD1
j_call: TRBJ2-1
clone_size: NA
v_call: TRBV9

cdr3_nt: TGTGCCAGCGGCGGACAGGGGGCTAATCGCTACACCTTC
cdr3_aa: CASGGQGANRYTF
d_call: TRBD1
j_call: TRBJ1-2
clone_size: NA
v_call: TRBV19

cdr3_nt: TGTGCCAGCTCCCCACAGGGGAAGATGAACACTGAAGCTTTCTTT
cdr3_aa: CASSPQGKMNTEAFF
d_call: TRBD1
j_call: TRBJ1-1
clone_size: NA
v_call: TRBV18

cdr3_nt: TGCAGCGCCATCCAAGGGACAGGGGGTGACTATGGCTACACCTTC
cdr3_aa: CSAIQGTGGDYGYTF
d_call: TRBD1
j_call: TRBJ1-2
clone_size: NA
v_call: TRBV29-1

cdr3_nt: TGTGCCAGCAGCCTCCCAGGACAGGGGGGGTATGGCTACACCTTC
cdr3_aa: CASSLPGQGGYGYTF
d_call: TRBD1
j_call: TRBJ1-2
clone_size: NA
v_call: TRBV7-2

cdr3_nt: TGTGCCAGCAGCTTACAGGGGGCTGGGAATCAGCCCCAGCATTTT
cdr3_aa: CASSLQGAGNQPQHF
d_call: TRBD1
j_call: TRBJ1-5
clone_size: NA
v_call: TRBV5-6

cdr3_nt: TGTGCCAGCAGTGACGAGGCGGGGGGGGCCACCGGGGAGCTGTTTTTT
cdr3_aa: CASSDEAGGATGELFF
d_call: TRBD2
j_call: TRBJ2-2
clone_size: NA
v_call: TRBV6-4

cdr3_nt: TGTGCCAGCAGTTACAGTCAGATCCAAGAGACCCAGTACTTC
cdr3_aa: CASSYSQIQETQYF
d_call: NA
j_call: TRBJ2-5
clone_size: NA
v_call: TRBV6-5

cdr3_nt: TGTGCCAGCAGTGACGAAGAGGGGGCGACAGATACGCAGTATTTT
cdr3_aa: CASSDEEGATDTQYF
d_call: TRBD1
j_call: TRBJ2-3
clone_size: NA
v_call: TRBV6-4

cdr3_nt: TGTGCCAGTAGGGGGACAGGGGGTTCACCCCTCCACTTT
cdr3_aa: CASRGTGGSPLHF
d_call: TRBD1
j_call: TRBJ1-6
clone_size: few
v_call: TRBV19

cdr3_nt: TGTGCCAGCAGCGCACCACTAGGGACTAGCGGGATCACAGATACGCAGTATTTT
cdr3_aa: CASSAPLGTSGITDTQYF
d_call: TRBD2
j_call: TRBJ2-3
clone_size: once
v_call: TRBV5-4

cdr3_nt: TGTGCCAGTAGTTCGACAGGGAATCAGCCCCAGCATTTT
cdr3_aa: CASSSTGNQPQHF
d_call: TRBD1
j_call: TRBJ1-5
clone_size: NA
v_call: TRBV19

cdr3_nt: TGTGCCAGCAGCTTAGACAATAACTATGGCTACACCTTC
cdr3_aa: CASSLDNNYGYTF
d_call: NA
j_call: TRBJ1-2
clone_size: few
v_call: TRBV11-3